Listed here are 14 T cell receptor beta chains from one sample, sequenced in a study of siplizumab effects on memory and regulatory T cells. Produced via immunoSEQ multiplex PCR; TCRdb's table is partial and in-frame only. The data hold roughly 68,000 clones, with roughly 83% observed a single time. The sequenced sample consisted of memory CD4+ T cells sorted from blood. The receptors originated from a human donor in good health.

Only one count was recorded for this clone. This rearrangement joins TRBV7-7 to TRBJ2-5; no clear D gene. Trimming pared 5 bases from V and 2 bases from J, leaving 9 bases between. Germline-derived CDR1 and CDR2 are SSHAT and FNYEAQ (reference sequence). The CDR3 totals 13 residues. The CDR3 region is CASSPEYQETQYF. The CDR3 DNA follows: TGTGCCAGCAGCCCGGAGTATCAAGAGACCCAGTACTTC.

CDR3 nucleotides: TGTGCCAGCAGTGGTTCGGACACTTCGAGGGCGTTTACGCAGTATTTT. Amino acids: CASSGSDTSRAFTQYF. The chain combines TRBV25-1 with TRBJ2-3, with D possibly called TRBD1 or TRBD2 (5 bases each). With 4 bases removed from V and 8 bases from J, the gap between germline ends came to 22 bases. Germline V gene data show CDR1 as MGHDK and CDR2 as SYGVNS. The CDR3 is 16 amino acids.

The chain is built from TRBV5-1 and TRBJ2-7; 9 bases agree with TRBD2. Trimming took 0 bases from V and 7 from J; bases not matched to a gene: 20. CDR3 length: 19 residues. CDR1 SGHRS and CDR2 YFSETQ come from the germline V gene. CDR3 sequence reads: CASSLGILKGGRVTGEQYF. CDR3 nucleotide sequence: TGCGCCAGCAGCTTGGGTATCCTGAAAGGCGGGAGGGTTACAGGGGAGCAGTACTTC.

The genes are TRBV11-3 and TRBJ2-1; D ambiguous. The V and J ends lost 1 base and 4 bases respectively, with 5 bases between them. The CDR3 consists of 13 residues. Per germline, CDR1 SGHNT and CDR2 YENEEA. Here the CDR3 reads CASSLARYNEQFF. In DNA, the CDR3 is TGTGCCAGCAGCTTAGCTAGGTACAATGAGCAGTTCTTC.

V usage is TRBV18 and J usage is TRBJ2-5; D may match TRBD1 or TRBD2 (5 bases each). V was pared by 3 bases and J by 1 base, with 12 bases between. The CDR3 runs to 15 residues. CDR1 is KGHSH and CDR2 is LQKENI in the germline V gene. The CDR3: CASSPVEGPQETQYF. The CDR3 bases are TGTGCCAGCTCACCTGTAGAGGGGCCCCAAGAGACCCAGTACTTC. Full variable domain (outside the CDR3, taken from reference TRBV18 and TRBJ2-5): NAGVMQNPRHLVRRRGQEARLRCSPMKGHSHVYWYRQLPEEGLKFMVYLQKENIIDESGMPKERFSAEFPKEGPSILRIQQVVRGDSAAYFCASSPVEGPQETQYFGPGTRLLVL.

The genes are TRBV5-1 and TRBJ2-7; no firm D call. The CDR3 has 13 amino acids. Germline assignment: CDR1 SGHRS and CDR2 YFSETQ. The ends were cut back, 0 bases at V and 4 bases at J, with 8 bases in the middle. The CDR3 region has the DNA TGCGCCAGCAGCTTGGATGCAGTTTACGAGCAGTACTTC. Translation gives CASSLDAVYEQYF.

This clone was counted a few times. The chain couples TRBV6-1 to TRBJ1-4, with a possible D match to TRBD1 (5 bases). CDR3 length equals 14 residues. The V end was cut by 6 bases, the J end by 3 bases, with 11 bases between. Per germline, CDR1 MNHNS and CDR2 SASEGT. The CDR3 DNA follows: TGTGCCAGCAGAATTACAGGATCTAATGAAAAACTGTTTTTT. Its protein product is CASRITGSNEKLFF.

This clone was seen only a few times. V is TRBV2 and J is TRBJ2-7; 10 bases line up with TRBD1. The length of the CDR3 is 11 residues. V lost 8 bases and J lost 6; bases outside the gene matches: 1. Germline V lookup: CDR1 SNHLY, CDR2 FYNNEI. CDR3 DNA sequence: TGTGCCAGCGGGGACAGGGGCGAGCAGTACTTC. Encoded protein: CASGDRGEQYF.

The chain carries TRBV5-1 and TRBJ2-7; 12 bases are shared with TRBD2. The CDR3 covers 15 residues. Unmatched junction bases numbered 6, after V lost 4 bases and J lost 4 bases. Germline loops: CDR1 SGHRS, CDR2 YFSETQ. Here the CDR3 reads CASSPTSGGLYEQYF. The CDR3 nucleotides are TGCGCCAGCAGCCCGACTAGCGGGGGACTATACGAGCAGTACTTC.

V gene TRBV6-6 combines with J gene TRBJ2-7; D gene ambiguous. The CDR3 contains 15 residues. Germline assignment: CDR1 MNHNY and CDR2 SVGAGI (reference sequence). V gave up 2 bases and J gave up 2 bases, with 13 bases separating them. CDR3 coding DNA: TGTGCCAGCAGTTACATGGCATTAGGTACCTACGAGCAGTACTTC. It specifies CASSYMALGTYEQYF.

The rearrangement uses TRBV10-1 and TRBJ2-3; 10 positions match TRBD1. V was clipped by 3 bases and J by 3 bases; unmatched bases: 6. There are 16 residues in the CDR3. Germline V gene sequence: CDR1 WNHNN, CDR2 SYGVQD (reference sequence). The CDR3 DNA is TGCGCCAGCAGTGACCGGGACAGGGGTAGGACAGATACGCAGTATTTT. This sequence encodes CASSDRDRGRTDTQYF.

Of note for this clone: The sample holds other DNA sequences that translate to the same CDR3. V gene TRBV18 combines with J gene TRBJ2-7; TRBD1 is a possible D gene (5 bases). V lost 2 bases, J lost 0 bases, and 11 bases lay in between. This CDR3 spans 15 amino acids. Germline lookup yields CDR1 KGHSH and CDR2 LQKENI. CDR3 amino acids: CASSPGQGLSYEQYF. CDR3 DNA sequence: TGTGCCAGCTCACCAGGGCAGGGTCTCTCCTACGAGCAGTACTTC.

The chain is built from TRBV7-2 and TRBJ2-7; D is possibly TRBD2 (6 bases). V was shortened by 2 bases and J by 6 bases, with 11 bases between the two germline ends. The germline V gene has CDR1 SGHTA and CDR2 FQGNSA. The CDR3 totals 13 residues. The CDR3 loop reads CASSLKAEGEQYF. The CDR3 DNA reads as TGTGCCAGCAGCTTAAAGGCGGAGGGCGAGCAGTACTTC.

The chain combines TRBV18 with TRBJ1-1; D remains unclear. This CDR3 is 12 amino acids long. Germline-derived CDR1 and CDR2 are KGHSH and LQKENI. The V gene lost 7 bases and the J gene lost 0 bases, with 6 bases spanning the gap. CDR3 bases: TGTGCCAGCTTCGGGGTGAACACTGAAGCTTTCTTT. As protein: CASFGVNTEAFF.